This T cell receptor beta chain was sequenced for a study of OX40 agonist ivuxolimab in advanced cancers. Background on the whole study: Ivuxolimab was an agonistic, fully human IgG2 monoclonal antibody directed against OX40 (CD134), a costimulatory receptor. Intravenous ivuxolimab was administered to patients every 2 weeks at six dose levels: 0.01, 0.1, 0.3, 1.5, 3 and 10 mg/kg. Among the roughly 52 dose-escalation patients, about 20 had hepatocellular carcinoma, approximately 15 melanoma, 9 renal cell carcinoma and 9 head and neck cancer. A male proportion of 75% to 85% and a mean age of about 60 years, ranging from roughly 23 to 90, were recorded for the dose-escalation cohort. Prior anti-PD-1, anti-PD-L1 or anti-CTLA-4 therapy was permitted, and 40% of dose-escalation patients had received checkpoint inhibitors. Partial responses occurred in three dose-escalation patients, of whom one had hepatocellular carcinoma and two had cutaneous melanoma. Peripheral TCRbeta sequencing was intended to test whether TCR sequence diversity was altered and clonal T-cell expansion was caused by ivuxolimab. The paper describes the monotherapy dose-escalation part (N of about 54 patients) of the phase I trial of ivuxolimab.

To sequence the TCRbeta CDR3 region, genomic DNA was isolated from the sorted cells. TCRbeta CDR3 regions were sequenced using the immunoSEQ Assay. TCRdb re-hosts the immuneACCESS table, in-frame sequences only. Its copies lack some clones; in the studies checked, an unresolved V gene accounts for under half of them, and the cause for the rest is not known. The sample data list about 68,000 clones, and around 83% of these were observed just once. In total, the top ten clones hold more than 1.4% of the sample. The trial excluded patients who had a history of autoimmune disease or who were on systemic immunosuppression. In every dose cohort, peripheral blood was drawn for TCR sequencing at baseline, cycle 4 day 1, and cycle 7 day 1. Samples came from an open-label, multicenter, first-in-human phase I dose-escalation trial of ivuxolimab. Adults with locally advanced or metastatic melanoma, renal cell, hepatocellular, or head and neck squamous cell carcinoma were enrolled in the trial. Before TCR sequencing, CD4+ T cells and CD8+ T cells from peripheral blood were sorted into separate populations.

Measured from the cysteine to the phenylalanine, the CDR3 is 15 residues long. Solely the CDR3 DNA is kept, with 45 bases framed from the first base. Trimming removed 6 bases from V and 4 bases from J; the gene matches leave 7 bases unexplained. Looking up the germline V gene yields CDR1 MNHNS and CDR2 SASEGT. Comments on this clone: This clone's antigen is unknown. No base-level quality is on record; no much larger clone is a single base apart.

The paper's findings and limits, for the study overall: In the 0.1-3.0 mg/kg groups, partial responders had among the lowest normalized peripheral clonal expansion, particularly in CD8+ T cells. Antigen specificity was not determined for the clonally expanded peripheral T cells. At doses from 0.1 to 3.0 mg/kg, clonal expansion was seen in both CD4+ and CD8+ blood T cells between baseline and week 6. On average, CD8+ T cells showed more expanded clones than CD4+ T cells after ivuxolimab. Low levels of normalized T-cell clonal expansion were also shown by some nonresponding patients.

The clonotype was recovered from an adult with an advanced solid tumor such as melanoma, head and neck, liver or kidney cancer. The material was CD4+ or CD8+ T cells sorted from blood, obtained in a trial of the OX40 agonist ivuxolimab. The chain is made from TRBV6-1 and TRBJ2-5, with 11 middle bases fitting TRBD2. The nucleotides read TGTGCCAGCAGGGTGGTAGCGGGGGGGCCAGAGACCCAGTACTTC. This is translated as CASRVVAGGPETQYF.